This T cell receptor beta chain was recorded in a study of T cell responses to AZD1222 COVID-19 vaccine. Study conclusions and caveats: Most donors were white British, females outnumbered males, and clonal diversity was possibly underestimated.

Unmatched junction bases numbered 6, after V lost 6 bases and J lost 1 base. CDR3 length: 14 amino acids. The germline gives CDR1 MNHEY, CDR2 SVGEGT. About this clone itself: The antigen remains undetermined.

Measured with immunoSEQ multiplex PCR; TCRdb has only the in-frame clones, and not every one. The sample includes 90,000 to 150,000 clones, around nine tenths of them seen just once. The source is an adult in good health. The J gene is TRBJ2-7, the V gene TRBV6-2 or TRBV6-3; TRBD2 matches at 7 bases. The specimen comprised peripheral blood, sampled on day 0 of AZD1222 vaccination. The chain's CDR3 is CASSPTSLSYEQYF. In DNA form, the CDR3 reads TGTGCCAGCAGCCCGACTAGCCTGTCCTACGAGCAGTACTTC.